These 21 T cell receptor beta chains were all obtained from the same sample, sequenced in a study of T-cell memory formation after mild COVID-19. TCRdb processed the 5' RACE reads anew with MiXCR; each CDR3 protein has one entry. Among approximately 290,000 distinct CDR3 sequences, roughly 19% were seen once, and the ten largest hold around 21%. The source material was PBMCs or a T cell subset sorted from them (not recorded which). These receptor sequences come from a man between 18 and 29 years old who had mild COVID-19 (a few samples of this study predate the infection). Cell type and time point are not known.

This clonotype was seen a few times. The chain is built from TRBV6-5 and TRBJ2-1; TRBD1 matches at 9 bases. This CDR3 is built from 14 residues. Germline values: CDR1 MNHEY, CDR2 SVGAGI. The V gene end was trimmed by 9 bases and the J gene end by 2 bases; junction bases not matched to a gene: 5. DNA for the CDR3: TGTGCCAGTGGGACAGGGTTGACCTACAATGAGCAGTTCTTC. Its protein product is CASGTGLTYNEQFF.

A few counts support this clonotype. The chain is built from TRBV7-9 and TRBJ1-3; 8 bases fit TRBD1. Germline V gene data show CDR1 as SEHNR and CDR2 as FQNEAQ (reference sequence). This CDR3 spans 16 amino acids. Losses at the gene ends were 4 bases for V and 3 bases for J; bases not matched to a gene: 8. The CDR3 protein is CASSYRTGISGNTIYF. The DNA of the CDR3 is TGTGCCAGCAGCTACCGGACAGGGATTAGTGGAAACACCATATATTTT.

The sample holds a few counts of this clonotype. The chain links TRBV3-1 to TRBJ1-4; the match to TRBD1 covers 8 bases. CDR1 is LGHDT, CDR2 YNNKEL, per germline (reference sequence). Germline trimming cut 4 bases from V and 8 bases from J; bases unmatched to any gene: 9. The CDR3 is 15 amino acids. The CDR3 reads CASSRRDRKGEKLFF. The CDR3 DNA is TGTGCCAGCAGCCGCCGGGACAGGAAAGGAGAAAAACTGTTTTTT.

There are a few counts of this clonotype. The rearrangement joins TRBV7-9 to TRBJ1-1; 7 nucleotides align to TRBD1. Germline V gene data show CDR1 as SEHNR and CDR2 as FQNEAQ (reference sequence). Germline trimming cut 6 bases from V and 4 bases from J; bases unmatched to any gene: 5. This CDR3 has 13 residues. CDR3 in amino acids: CASSFTGVTEAFF. The DNA of the CDR3 is TGTGCCAGCAGTTTCACAGGGGTCACTGAAGCTTTCTTT. Combining the CDR3 with reference TRBV7-9 and TRBJ1-1 gives the whole variable domain DTGVSQNPRHKITKRGQNVTFRCDPISEHNRLYWYRQTLGQGPEFLTYFQNEAQLEKSRLLSDRFSAERPKGSFSTLEIQRTEQGDSAMYLCASSFTGVTEAFFGQGTRLTVV.

The table lists this clonotype with many counts. V gene TRBV3-1 combines with J gene TRBJ2-5; tentative D call: TRBD2 (5 bases). The J call could be wrong; TRBJ2-3 is a better fit for the DNA end. The germline CDR1 and CDR2 sequences are LGHDT and YNNKEL (reference sequence). CDR3 size: 11 residues. In nucleotides, the CDR3 is TGTGCCAGCAGCGTAAGGGAGACGCAGTATTTT. Its protein product is CASSVRETQYF.

The rearrangement links TRBV28 to TRBJ1-2; D uncertain. The germline V gene encodes CDR1 MDHEN and CDR2 SYDVKM. The length of the CDR3 is 16 residues. Deletions cut 3 bases from V and 0 bases from J, with 14 bases between. The DNA for the CDR3 is TGTGCCAGCAGTTTGTGGACCGGAATCTCTAACTATGGCTACACCTTC. It translates to CASSLWTGISNYGYTF.

The chain employs TRBV7-8 and TRBJ2-4; D is undetermined. V was trimmed by 4 bases and J by 0 bases, leaving 16 bases between them. Germline lookup yields CDR1 SGHVS and CDR2 FQNEAQ. This CDR3 region has 17 residues. CDR3 DNA sequence: TGTGCCAGCAGCTCCCCTAGGGCCGGCCTAGCCAAAAACATTCAGTACTTC. This sequence encodes CASSSPRAGLAKNIQYF. Full variable domain (missing parts from reference TRBV7-8 and TRBJ2-4): GAGVSQSPRYKVAKRGQDVALRCDPISGHVSLFWYQQALGQGPEFLTYFQNEAQLDKSGLPSDRFFAERPEGSVSTLKIQRTQQEDSAVYLCASSSPRAGLAKNIQYFGAGTRLSVL.

A few counts support this clonotype. The chain uses TRBV20-1 and TRBJ2-7; perhaps TRBD1 as D (5 bases). The CDR3 covers 12 residues. Trimming cost V 5 bases and J 1 base, with 9 bases left between them. Germline-derived CDR1 and CDR2 are DFQATT and SNEGSKA (reference sequence). The CDR3 reads CSAVQDSYEQYF. The DNA of the CDR3 is TGCAGTGCTGTACAGGATTCCTACGAGCAGTACTTC.

The sample holds a few counts of this clonotype. V is TRBV5-4 and J is TRBJ1-1, with 8 bases aligning to TRBD1. The trim removed 4 bases at V and 1 base at J, leaving 6 bases unmatched. This CDR3 is 15 amino acids long. Germline values: CDR1 SGHNT, CDR2 YYREEE (reference sequence). The CDR3 DNA is TGTGCCAGCAGCCTGGGGACAGGCAGGAACACTGAAGCTTTCTTT. Translated, it gives CASSLGTGRNTEAFF. Full variable domain (rest looked up from reference TRBV5-4 and TRBJ1-1): ETGVTQSPTHLIKTRGQQVTLRCSSQSGHNTVSWYQQALGQGPQFIFQYYREEENGRGNFPPRFSGLQFPNYSSELNVNALELDDSALYLCASSLGTGRNTEAFFGQGTRLTVV.

This clonotype showed up just a few times. The chain recombines TRBV4-3 with TRBJ2-2; D remains ambiguous. The CDR3 sequence is 13 residues long. V was trimmed by 4 bases and J by 3 bases, leaving 6 bases between them. Germline CDR1 LGHNA, CDR2 YSLEER. The chain's CDR3 is CASSRTDTGELFF. The CDR3 nucleotides are TGCGCCAGCAGCCGTACGGACACCGGGGAGCTGTTTTTT.

V usage is TRBV27 and J usage is TRBJ2-7, with D possibly being TRBD1 (6 bases). The ends were cut back, 3 bases at V and 4 bases at J, with 10 bases in the middle. CDR1 MNHEY and CDR2 SMNVEV come from the germline V gene (reference sequence). The CDR3 extends over 13 amino acids. CDR3 in amino acids: CASSFGQWYEQYF. In DNA, the CDR3 is TGTGCCAGCAGTTTCGGACAGTGGTACGAGCAGTACTTC.

The J gene is TRBJ2-2, the V gene TRBV5-6, with 8 positions matching TRBD1. The CDR3 loop spans 16 amino acids. V was clipped by 4 bases and J by 7 bases; unmatched bases: 12. The V gene's germline CDR1 is SGHDT and CDR2 YYEEEE. Written as DNA, the CDR3 is TGTGCCAGCAGCGGATGGACAGGGAGCCTTATCGGGGAGCTGTTTTTT. Residues: CASSGWTGSLIGELFF.

The chain combines TRBV5-6 with TRBJ1-6, with D tentatively TRBD1 (5 bases). CDR1 and CDR2 (germline): SGHDT, YYEEEE. The CDR3 is 16 residues long. Trimming removed 4 bases from V and 5 bases from J, with 16 bases in between. The CDR3 nucleotides are TGTGCCAGCAGCCTGGGGGTAGCTGTCCATAATTCACCCCTCCACTTT. Its protein product is CASSLGVAVHNSPLHF.

This clonotype has a handful of counts. The chain uses TRBV10-2 and TRBJ2-3; possibly TRBD2 for D (6 bases). The ends were cut back, 6 bases at V and 4 bases at J, with 8 bases in the middle. Germline assignment: CDR1 WSHSY and CDR2 SAAADI. The CDR3 contains 12 residues. The CDR3 nucleotides are TGCGCCAGCAGACTAGCTTCAGATACGCAGTATTTT. Amino acid sequence: CASRLASDTQYF.

The rearrangement uses TRBV7-2 and TRBJ1-2, with 8 bases identical to TRBD1. Germline V lookup: CDR1 SGHTA, CDR2 FQGNSA. The CDR3 contains 15 residues. V lost 2 bases and J lost 5; bases outside the gene matches: 7. CDR3 sequence reads: CASSLPLTGVYGYTF. The CDR3 DNA sequence: TGTGCCAGCAGCTTACCCCTGACAGGGGTATATGGCTACACCTTC.

This clonotype was detected many times. The genes are TRBV7-2 and TRBJ2-3, with 8 bases fitting TRBD2. Germline CDR1 and CDR2: SGHTA and FQGNSA. The CDR3 loop spans 15 amino acids. J lost 6 bases, V lost 5 bases, and 10 bases had no gene match. CDR3 nucleotides: TGTGCCAGCAGCACGCAGAGTCGCGGGGGGGATACGCAGTATTTT. It encodes CASSTQSRGGDTQYF.

This clonotype was seen a few times. The chain couples TRBV6-5 to TRBJ2-4, with D tentatively TRBD1 or TRBD2 (6 bases each). The CDR3 is made up of 11 amino acids. V dropped 7 bases and J dropped 11 bases, with 12 bases sitting between them. Germline V lookup: CDR1 MNHEY, CDR2 SVGAGI. This CDR3 reads CASTQEGVQYF. In DNA, the CDR3 is TGTGCCAGCACTCAGGAGGGGGTTCAGTACTTC.

V and J are TRBV7-3 and TRBJ1-6, with D perhaps matching TRBD1 (5 bases). CDR1 and CDR2 (germline): SGHTA, FQGTGA. The CDR3 sequence is 14 residues long. V lost 2 bases and J 10 bases, leaving 12 bases between the germline ends. CDR3 protein: CASSLAGGGSPLHF. The CDR3 DNA reads TGTGCCAGCAGCTTAGCCGGCGGGGGATCACCCCTCCACTTT.

J is TRBJ1-6 and V is TRBV7-2, with D unclear. This CDR3 has 14 amino acids. Germline values: CDR1 SGHTA, CDR2 FQGNSA. Between the trimmed V and J ends, which lost 2 bases and 9 bases, there was a span of 11 bases. The CDR3 region has the DNA TGTGCCAGCAGCTTATCCCCCACCCGTTCACCCCTCCACTTT. Its protein product is CASSLSPTRSPLHF.

The chain combines TRBV7-9 with TRBJ2-7; D not resolved. The CDR3 is 14 residues long. With 5 bases removed from V and 2 bases from J, the gap between germline ends came to 13 bases. CDR1 is SEHNR and CDR2 is FQNEAQ in the germline V gene (reference sequence). CDR3 coding DNA: TGTGCCAGCAGCCCCCCTGGAAGGGCCTACGAGCAGTACGTC. It specifies CASSPPGRAYEQYV.

V gene TRBV7-2 combines with J gene TRBJ2-3; 9 bases are shared with TRBD2. With V trimmed by 1 base and J by 7 bases, 9 bases remained unmatched. In germline, CDR1 is SGHTA, CDR2 FQGNSA. CDR3 length: 16 amino acids. The CDR3 region is CASSLVLAGIGNTQYF. The CDR3 DNA is TGTGCCAGCAGCTTAGTCCTAGCGGGGATTGGGAATACGCAGTATTTT.